Shown below are 7 T cell receptor beta chains from a single sample sequenced in a study of regulatory T cells in long-lasting Graves disease. Relying on iRepertoire HTBI primers and Arm-PCR of CDR3 regions, the team built TCR beta libraries. TCRdb fed the multiplex PCR reads into MiXCR, producing one record per CDR3 protein. This sample carries fewer than 650,000 distinct CDR3 sequences, about 16% of them seen once, and the ten largest clones take around 12%. This sample's time point: newly diagnosed GD, antithyroid drugs for less than 3 months. The TCR library was made from RNA that had been extracted from PBMCs in TRIzol. A further study also used this sample, focusing on T cells in Graves' hyperthyroidism and ophthalmopathy.

Sequenced here: peripheral blood mononuclear cells (PBMCs), sampled at new diagnosis, from a patient treated with antithyroid drugs. These receptor sequences come from a man aged 18 to 29 with Graves disease.

This clonotype was counted many times. This chain uses TRBV12-3 or TRBV12-4 with TRBJ1-1; D is possibly TRBD1 (5 bases). This CDR3 has 14 amino acids. Trimming cost V 5 bases and J 6 bases, with 16 bases left between them. In DNA form, the CDR3 reads TGTGCCAGCAGTACCCAGGGTTCACGGGCTGAAGCTTTCTTT. Its translation: CASSTQGSRAEAFF.

In its sample, this clonotype was seen a few times. In DNA, the CDR3 is TGCGCCAGCAGCGGGAGGGGGTACAATGAGCAGTTCTTC. As protein: CASSGRGYNEQFF. The rearrangement links TRBV5-1 to TRBJ2-1, with D perhaps TRBD2 (7 bases). The CDR3 runs to 13 residues. CDR1 is SGHRS, CDR2 YFSETQ, per germline. V shed 4 bases and J shed 4 bases, with 9 bases lying between them.

This clonotype was detected only a few times. The CDR3 region has the DNA TGTGCCATCAGTGAGAGCAGGAAAAACACTGAAGCTTTCTTT. It encodes CAISESRKNTEAFF. The chain couples TRBV10-3 to TRBJ1-1; D gene ambiguous. Trimming left V 2 bases short and J 2 bases short, with 9 bases between. The CDR3 is 14 amino acids. CDR1 and CDR2 (germline): ENHRY, SYGVKD.

This clonotype was counted a few times. The chain carries TRBV3-1 and TRBJ1-6; D may be TRBD1 (5 bases). Germline V gene sequence: CDR1 LGHDT, CDR2 YNNKEL (reference sequence). The CDR3 consists of 16 residues. V lost 3 bases and J 4 bases, leaving 13 bases between the germline ends. CDR3 sequence (DNA): TGTGCCAGCAGCCAGGACGGGACGGATTATAATTCACCCCTCCACTTT. It translates to CASSQDGTDYNSPLHF.

The V and J genes are TRBV10-3 and TRBJ2-7, with a possible D match to TRBD1 (6 bases). The germline CDR1 and CDR2 sequences are ENHRY and SYGVKD. The CDR3 length is 14 residues. V was cut by 5 bases and J by 0 bases, with 11 bases left in between. CDR3 amino acids: CAISRQESSYEQYF. The CDR3 DNA reads TGTGCCATCAGTAGACAGGAGAGCTCCTACGAGCAGTACTTC.

The J gene is TRBJ2-1, the V gene TRBV5-1; 13 bases match TRBD2. V lost 0 bases, J lost 6 bases, and 9 bases stayed unmatched. Germline values: CDR1 SGHRS, CDR2 YFSETQ. The CDR3 spans 18 residues. The CDR3 DNA sequence: TGCGCCAGCAGCTTGGAGGGGACTAGCGGGATCCCCTTCAATGAGCAGTTCTTC. This codes for CASSLEGTSGIPFNEQFF.

V gene TRBV9 combines with J gene TRBJ2-2; 7 bases are shared with TRBD1. The CDR3 totals 14 residues. Germline V gives CDR1 SGDLS, CDR2 YYNGEE. With 3 bases clipped from V and 4 bases from J, the junction kept 3 bases outside the gene matches. In DNA, the CDR3 is TGTGCCAGCAGCGCGACAGGGTTCACCGGGGAGCTGTTTTTT. It specifies CASSATGFTGELFF.